Listed below are T cell receptor beta chains from one sample, sequenced in a study of early T cells in non-severe SARS-CoV-2 infection. One entry per CDR3 protein results from TCRdb running MiXCR on the 5' RACE reads. The sample has 90,000 to 130,000 distinct CDR3 sequences; 10% to 15% are singletons. The sequenced sample was whole blood, obtained at baseline. These receptors originate from an adult who was a healthcare worker with PCR-confirmed SARS-CoV-2 infection or an uninfected control (not recorded which). Both conserved end residues are part of each CDR3. The D gene is left open where the match is weak. Size tells how often a clone was seen (once, few, many) or the class of an expanded clone, and some rows leave it out.

J gene	clone size	V gene	CDR3 length	D gene	CDR3 DNA	CDR3 protein
TRBJ1-2	few	TRBV5-6	15	NA	TGTGCCAGCAGCTTGCCCTGGCAGGGTAACGAAGGCTACACCTTC	CASSLPWQGNEGYTF
TRBJ1-1	NA	TRBV7-9	16	NA	TGTGCCAGCAGCTTGTCCTCCAAGAACTTGAACACTGAAGCTTTCTTT	CASSLSSKNLNTEAFF
TRBJ2-1	NA	TRBV6-5	14	TRBD1	TGTGCCAGCAGTTACACAGGACAGGGCGATGAGCAGTTCTTC	CASSYTGQGDEQFF
TRBJ2-7	few	TRBV19	15	TRBD1	TGTGCCAGTAGTATACAGGGGGCAGGACCCTACGAGCAGTACTTC	CASSIQGAGPYEQYF
TRBJ1-6	NA	TRBV20-1	12	NA	TGCAGTGGAGGGCGGCTGAATTCACCCCTCCACTTT	CSGGRLNSPLHF
TRBJ2-7	NA	TRBV3-1	14	TRBD1	TGTGCCAGCAGCCCTTGGGACAGCGCCTACGAGCAGTACTTC	CASSPWDSAYEQYF
TRBJ2-1	NA	TRBV20-1	14	TRBD2	TGCAGTGCTAGAGAAGGCCCCCGGGGGGATGAGCAGTTCTTC	CSAREGPRGDEQFF
TRBJ1-5	many	TRBV19	17	NA	TGTGCCAGTAATCTACAGGGAGGTCAGCCGAACAATCAGCCCCAGCATTTT	CASNLQGGQPNNQPQHF
TRBJ1-6	few	TRBV25-1	13	NA	TGTGCCAGCAGCCGGACGGGTAATTCACCCCTCCACTTT	CASSRTGNSPLHF
TRBJ1-5	few	TRBV20-1	13	NA	TGCAGTGTCCGGGGAGACAGCAATCAGCCCCAGCATTTT	CSVRGDSNQPQHF
TRBJ2-7	NA	TRBV9	18	TRBD2	TGTGCCAGCAGCGTAGCCCCATCGGGGAGGGGATATGCCTACGAGCAGTACTTC	CASSVAPSGRGYAYEQYF
TRBJ2-7	few	TRBV7-9	16	TRBD2	TGTGCCAGCAGCTTGGGAGCGGGAGAAATCCGTCGGGAGCAGTACTTC	CASSLGAGEIRREQYF
TRBJ1-1	few	TRBV5-1	12	NA	TGCGCCAGCAGCTTGGGGCAGGGTGAAGCTTTCTTT	CASSLGQGEAFF
TRBJ2-1	few	TRBV18	16	TRBD2	TGTGCCAGCTCACCAAGGAACGGGAGGGCCGACAATGAGCAGTTCTTC	CASSPRNGRADNEQFF
TRBJ1-6	NA	TRBV12-3/TRBV12-4	18	TRBD1	TGTGCCAGCAGTTTAGGGACAGGGGGCCTACCGTTTAATTCACCCCTCCACTTT	CASSLGTGGLPFNSPLHF
TRBJ1-1	NA	TRBV18	14	NA	TGTGCCAGCTCACCTGAATCGAGGAACACTGAAGCTTTCTTT	CASSPESRNTEAFF
TRBJ2-3	many	TRBV5-1	15	TRBD2	TGCGCCAGCAGCTTGGGGACTAGCGGTACAGATACGCAGTATTTT	CASSLGTSGTDTQYF
TRBJ1-4	NA	TRBV7-2	14	NA	TGTGCCAGCAGCCCAGGGCGGCCTAATGAAAAACTGTTTTTT	CASSPGRPNEKLFF
TRBJ2-7	few	TRBV5-6	16	TRBD2	TGTGCCAGCAGCTTGGTTGCGGGAGCGGTCACCTACGAGCAGTACTTC	CASSLVAGAVTYEQYF
TRBJ2-7	few	TRBV11-2	13	TRBD2	TGTGCCAGCAGCTTTAGCGGGGCCTACGAGCAGTACTTC	CASSFSGAYEQYF
TRBJ1-2	NA	TRBV6-5	13	NA	TGTGCCAGCACCGCCGACAGATTTTATGGCTACACCTTC	CASTADRFYGYTF
TRBJ2-7	few	TRBV29-1	11	NA	TGCAGCGTTGGGAACAGCTACGAGCAGTACTTC	CSVGNSYEQYF
TRBJ1-1	few	TRBV6-1	12	NA	TGTGCCAGCAGGGGGACACGGTCTGAAGCTTTCTTT	CASRGTRSEAFF
TRBJ2-1	few	TRBV5-1	16	TRBD1	TGCGCCAGCACCCTTCGTGGGACAGGGCTCTACAATGAGCAGTTCTTC	CASTLRGTGLYNEQFF
TRBJ2-7	NA	TRBV11-2	13	NA	TGTGCCAGCAGCTTAGTTCGGTACTACGAGCAGTACTTC	CASSLVRYYEQYF
TRBJ2-6	NA	TRBV9	13	NA	TGTGCCAGCAGCCCCTCCGGGGCCAACGTCCTGACTTTC	CASSPSGANVLTF
TRBJ1-1	NA	TRBV2	13	NA	TGTGCCAGCAGTAACAGGGCGGACACTGAAGCTTTCTTT	CASSNRADTEAFF
TRBJ1-4	NA	TRBV28	16	TRBD1	TGTGCCAGCAGTTTCTACCCGGGGACAGGCAATGAAAAACTGTTTTTT	CASSFYPGTGNEKLFF
TRBJ2-2	few	TRBV27	14	TRBD2	TGTGCCACCACCCCAGCGGGAGCCTCCGGGGAGCTGTTTTTT	CATTPAGASGELFF
TRBJ2-2	many	TRBV9	16	TRBD1	TGTGCCAGCAGTCCCCTGGGACAGACAAACACCGGGGAGCTGTTTTTT	CASSPLGQTNTGELFF
TRBJ2-3	NA	TRBV5-1	16	TRBD2	TGCGCCAGCAGCTTCTTAGCGGGAGGGCCGCGGGATACGCAGTATTTT	CASSFLAGGPRDTQYF
TRBJ2-1	NA	TRBV5-1	13	NA	TGCGCCAGCAGCGGAGAGCCCCACAATGAGCAGTTCTTC	CASSGEPHNEQFF
TRBJ2-3	many	TRBV4-1	16	TRBD1	TGCGCCAGCAGCCAATCCCGACAGGGATACACAGATACGCAGTATTTT	CASSQSRQGYTDTQYF
TRBJ1-2	few	TRBV9	13	TRBD1	TGTGCCAGCAGCTACGGACAGGGCGCTGGCTACACCTTC	CASSYGQGAGYTF
TRBJ1-6	NA	TRBV6-5	17	NA	TGTGCCAGCAGACGAGCCTCTCGGCTCTCCTATAATTCACCCCTCCACTTT	CASRRASRLSYNSPLHF
TRBJ2-3	many	TRBV29-1	13	NA	TGCAGCGCTTTGGGCGCTGACACAGATACGCAGTATTTT	CSALGADTDTQYF
TRBJ1-1	many	TRBV29-1	11	NA	TGCAGCGTGTCCGGGGCCAAAGAAGCTTTCTTT	CSVSGAKEAFF
TRBJ1-1	NA	TRBV10-3	12	NA	TGTGCCATCAGACGCGGGGGCACTGAAGCTTTCTTT	CAIRRGGTEAFF
TRBJ2-1	few	TRBV6-5	16	TRBD2	TGTGCCAGCAGAAGTCGGCTAGCGGAGGACTACAATGAGCAGTTCTTC	CASRSRLAEDYNEQFF
TRBJ2-5	NA	TRBV7-9	16	TRBD1	TGTGCCAGCAGCCCACGGACAGGGGCCATCCAAGAGACCCAGTACTTC	CASSPRTGAIQETQYF
TRBJ2-3	NA	TRBV5-1	16	NA	TGCGCCAGCAGCTTGGACGCTATTCACCACAGAGATACGCAGTATTTT	CASSLDAIHHRDTQYF
TRBJ2-3	many	TRBV20-1	16	NA	TGCAGTGCTAGAGATCTAGGGGGACTGTTCACAGATACGCAGTATTTT	CSARDLGGLFTDTQYF
TRBJ2-7	NA	TRBV30	13	NA	TGTGCCTGGAGCGTTCCCGGCGACTACGAGCAGTACTTC	CAWSVPGDYEQYF
TRBJ1-1	NA	TRBV5-1	13	NA	TGCGCCAGCAGCTCCGACACAAAGCCTGAAGCTTTCTTT	CASSSDTKPEAFF
TRBJ1-1	NA	TRBV7-9	13	NA	TGTGCCAGCAGCGCCAGGGCTAACACTGAAGCTTTCTTT	CASSARANTEAFF
TRBJ2-5	NA	TRBV4-1	16	TRBD1	TGCGCCAGCAGCCAAGTGGGACAGGGGCAACAGAAGACCCAGTACTTC	CASSQVGQGQQKTQYF
TRBJ2-2	NA	TRBV2	15	TRBD1	TGTGCCAGCAGGGACAGGGGTTCGGACACCGGGGAGCTGTTTTTT	CASRDRGSDTGELFF
TRBJ2-1	NA	TRBV5-6	11	NA	TGTACCAGCAGCGGGCGGAATGAGCAGTTCTTC	CTSSGRNEQFF
TRBJ2-1	NA	TRBV7-9	15	TRBD2	TGTGCCAGCAGCTCCCGACGGGGACTAGCGGATGAGCAGTTCTTC	CASSSRRGLADEQFF
TRBJ1-3	few	TRBV29-1	15	NA	TGCAGCGTCGCATGGGCCAGAAACCCTGGAAACACCATATATTTT	CSVAWARNPGNTIYF